A selection of T cell receptor beta chains follows, all from one sample in a study of CD8+ T cells in alopecia areata. Some clones are missing from TCRdb's copy, which holds only in-frame ones; the method was immunoSEQ multiplex PCR. The data contain over 150,000 clones, about three fifths of them singletons. The sample in question was CD8+ T cells sorted from blood, obtained at week 24, from a patient treated with tofacitinib. These receptors came from a human donor with alopecia areata. The CDR3 runs from the conserved cysteine through the conserved F or W. A D gene is named only where the DNA matches it firmly. Clone size is not always given. Where it is, it says once, few, many or a class for expanded clones.

>TRBV5-6|-|TRBJ2-2|-
CASSFSTGNTGELFF
TGTGCCAGCAGCTTTAGTACAGGGAACACCGGGGAGCTGTTTTTT
>TRBV18|-|TRBJ1-4|once
CASSPALEREKLFF
TGTGCCAGCTCACCAGCTTTGGAACGGGAAAAACTGTTTTTT
>TRBV5-6|-|TRBJ1-2|-
CASSFGTSYGYTF
TGTGCCAGCAGCTTTGGGACCTCCTATGGCTACACCTTC
>TRBV9|TRBD1|TRBJ2-7|-
CASSVGDREPYEQYF
TGTGCCAGCAGCGTAGGGGACAGGGAACCTTACGAGCAGTACTTC
>TRBV19|-|TRBJ1-1|few
CASSTGPEAFF
TGTGCCAGTAGTACCGGGCCTGAAGCTTTCTTT
>TRBV11-2|-|TRBJ1-1|few
CASSPFSNTEAFF
TGTGCCAGCAGCCCTTTCTCGAACACTGAAGCTTTCTTT
>TRBV9|-|TRBJ1-2|few
CASSTRGGFEEYGYTF
TGTGCCAGCAGCACCCGAGGGGGGTTTGAGGAGTATGGCTACACCTTC
>TRBV30|-|TRBJ2-3|-
CAWSVSGLVADTQYF
TGTGCCTGGAGTGTGTCGGGGTTAGTGGCAGATACGCAGTATTTT
>TRBV27|-|TRBJ2-3|few
CASSLTAGQDTQYF
TGTGCCAGCAGTTTGACGGCGGGGCAGGATACGCAGTATTTT
>TRBV25-1|-|TRBJ1-6|-
CASSEYGKAYNSPLHF
TGTGCCAGCAGTGAATATGGGAAGGCCTATAATTCACCCCTCCACTTT
>TRBV2|TRBD1|TRBJ1-1|-
CASMDRRTEAFF
TGTGCCAGCATGGACAGGAGGACTGAAGCTTTCTTT
>TRBV13|-|TRBJ2-1|-
CASSPQEGALAWPSYNEQFF
TGTGCCAGCAGCCCCCAGGAGGGGGCCCTCGCTTGGCCATCTTACAATGAGCAGTTCTTC
>TRBV5-1|-|TRBJ2-7|-
CASRMEGAIYEQYF
TGCGCCAGCAGAATGGAGGGGGCTATATACGAGCAGTACTTC
>TRBV14|-|TRBJ2-1|-
CASSQVAGFRYNEQFF
TGTGCCAGCAGCCAAGTTGCAGGATTTCGGTACAATGAGCAGTTCTTC
>TRBV5-6|-|TRBJ1-2|-
CASSLSTAVHRFYGYTF
TGTGCCAGCAGCCTATCCACGGCGGTACACCGATTCTATGGCTACACCTTC